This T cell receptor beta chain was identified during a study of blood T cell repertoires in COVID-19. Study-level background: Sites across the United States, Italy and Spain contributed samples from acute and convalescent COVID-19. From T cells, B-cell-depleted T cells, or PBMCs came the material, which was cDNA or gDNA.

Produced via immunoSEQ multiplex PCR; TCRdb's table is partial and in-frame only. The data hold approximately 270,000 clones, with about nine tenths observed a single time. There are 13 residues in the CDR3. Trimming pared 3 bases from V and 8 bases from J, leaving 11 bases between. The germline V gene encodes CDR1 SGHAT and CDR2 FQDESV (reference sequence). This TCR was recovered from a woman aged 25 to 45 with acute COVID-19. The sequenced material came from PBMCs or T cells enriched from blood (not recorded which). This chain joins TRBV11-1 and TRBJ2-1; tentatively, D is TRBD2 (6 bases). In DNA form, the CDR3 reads TGTGCCAGCAGCTTGGGGGGTGGGGATGAGCAGTTCTTC. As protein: CASSLGGGDEQFF.